Sequencing of this TCR beta chain was carried out in a study of a mutant IDH1 vaccine in newly diagnosed glioma. Study overall: Radiotherapy, temozolomide, or both had been given previously, and both were given to most. Study observations and caveats: Patients showed vaccine-induced immune responses at a rate of roughly 93%. Top peripheral T cell clonotype shifts appeared unrelated to pseudoprogression.

Clones were read by immunoSEQ multiplex PCR, and TCRdb kept only the in-frame ones, dropping some. The top ten clones hold about 9.4% of a sample with about 35,000 clones, approximately 80% of them seen once. The time point was: baseline, week 1 (first vaccination visit). Noted treatment: pre-vaccination baseline after standard-of-care therapy. As to this clone: As yet, its antigen is unknown.

Between the trimmed V and J ends, which lost 4 bases and 7 bases, there was a span of 14 bases. Germline V gene sequence: CDR1 SGHNT, CDR2 YYREEE (reference sequence). CDR3 length: 13 amino acids. The clonotype was recovered from a man aged 45-65 years with glioma. Some clones in this sample may be carry-over from other donors' samples. Material: peripheral blood mononuclear cells (PBMCs), obtained from a glioma patient treated with radiotherapy, temozolomide or both. This chain joins TRBV5-4 and TRBJ1-1; D may be TRBD1 (6 bases). The CDR3, as DNA: TGTGCCAGCAGCGACAGGACGGGGGGTGAAGCTTTCTTT. It encodes CASSDRTGGEAFF.